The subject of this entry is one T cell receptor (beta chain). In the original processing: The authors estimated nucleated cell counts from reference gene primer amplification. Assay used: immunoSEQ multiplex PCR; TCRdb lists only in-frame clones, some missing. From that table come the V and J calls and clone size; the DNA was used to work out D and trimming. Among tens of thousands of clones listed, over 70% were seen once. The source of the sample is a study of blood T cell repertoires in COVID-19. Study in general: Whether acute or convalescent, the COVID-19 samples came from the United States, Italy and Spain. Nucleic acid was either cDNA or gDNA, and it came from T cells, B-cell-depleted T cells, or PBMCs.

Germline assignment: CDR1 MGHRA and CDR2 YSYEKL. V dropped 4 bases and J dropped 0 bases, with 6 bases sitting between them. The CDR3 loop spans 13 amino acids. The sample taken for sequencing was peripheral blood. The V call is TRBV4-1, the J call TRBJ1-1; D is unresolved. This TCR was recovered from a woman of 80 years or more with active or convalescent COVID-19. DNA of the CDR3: TGCGCCAGCAGCCCAAGCATGAACACTGAAGCTTTCTTT. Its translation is CASSPSMNTEAFF.